This T cell receptor beta chain was identified during a study of monozygotic twins with inflammatory bowel disease. TCRdb reprocessed the 5' RACE reads and reports one entry per CDR3 protein, with no DNA. The sample spans 400,000 or so distinct CDR3 sequences; the ten largest clones claim 2% to 2.5%. Germline lookup yields CDR1 DFQATT and CDR2 SNEGSKA (reference sequence). The CDR3 covers 16 residues. The chain links TRBV20-1 to TRBJ2-1; TCRdb designates TRBD2, a call that cannot be tested without DNA. The sequenced sample consisted of blood. The receptor comes from a human donor with ulcerative colitis or Crohn's disease, or a healthy co-twin of an affected twin (not recorded which). CDR3: CSARVRTGLTRNEQFF.